This T cell receptor (beta chain) derives from a study of T cell responses to AZD1222 COVID-19 vaccine. Study-level information: Pooled in the analysis were second doses at about 4 or about 12 weeks. Findings and limits, study-wide: Donors skewed white British and female; clonal diversity was possibly underestimated.

J gave up 6 bases and V 2 bases, and 4 bases lay outside the gene matches. This CDR3 comprises 13 residues. CDR1 and CDR2 from the germline V gene are SGHDT and YYEEEE. Sequencing used immunoSEQ multiplex PCR; TCRdb keeps in-frame clones, though not all of them. The profile shows about 120,000 clones, approximately 90% of them singletons. Comment on this clone: Its specificity is unknown.

V and J are TRBV5-6 and TRBJ1-2, with TRBD1 matching 7 bases. The source material was peripheral blood, sampled on day 0 of AZD1222 vaccination. The sequence was collected from an adult in good health. The CDR3 spells CASSFRQGNGYTF. The CDR3, as DNA: TGTGCCAGCAGCTTCAGACAGGGTAATGGCTACACCTTC.